The 4 T cell receptor beta chains below come from one sample, sequenced in a study of response to subunit inactivated influenza vaccine. From the RT-PCR reads, TCRdb called clonotypes with MiXCR, one entry per CDR3 protein. The sample shows hundreds of thousands of distinct CDR3 sequences, roughly 10% of them seen only once. This sample also belongs to another study, concerning T cells expressing NK-cell markers. From that paper: Template switching by 5'RACE with UMIs generated the TCR beta cDNA.

This material consisted of PBMCs from blood, taken on the day of vaccination. These receptors were obtained from a man between 45 and 60 years old who received an inactivated influenza vaccine.

CDR3 sequence: CASSQVYDSSYEQYF. Here the CDR3 DNA reads TGCGCCAGCAGCCAAGTCTACGACAGTAGCTACGAGCAGTACTTC. This sequence joins TRBV4-3 and TRBJ2-7, with a tentative D call TRBD1 (5 bases). V was cut by 1 base and J by 3 bases, with 13 bases left in between. Per the germline V gene, CDR1 is LGHNA and CDR2 is YSLEER. This CDR3 has 15 residues.

The genes are TRBV20-1 and TRBJ1-4; D is unclear. Trimming cost V 5 bases and J 1 base, with 11 bases left between them. Germline-derived CDR1 and CDR2 are DFQATT and SNEGSKA (reference sequence). The CDR3 has 14 amino acids. CDR3 loop: CSADEKGTNEKLFF. The CDR3 nucleotides are TGCAGTGCTGATGAAAAGGGAACTAATGAAAAACTGTTTTTT.

This clonotype was seen ten or more times. This sequence joins TRBV7-2 and TRBJ2-2; 9 nucleotides line up with TRBD2. The germline CDR1 and CDR2 sequences are SGHTA and FQGNSA. The CDR3 is 16 amino acids. Losses at the gene ends were 1 base for V and 4 bases for J; bases not matched to a gene: 4. This CDR3 reads CASSLVSSGTTGELFF. The DNA of the CDR3 is TGTGCCAGCAGCTTAGTTTCTAGCGGGACCACCGGGGAGCTGTTTTTT. The complete variable domain, with remaining parts taken from reference TRBV7-2 and TRBJ2-2, reads GAGVSQSPSNKVTEKGKDVELRCDPISGHTALYWYRQSLGQGLEFLIYFQGNSAPDKSGLPSDRFSAERTGGSVSTLTIQRTQQEDSAVYLCASSLVSSGTTGELFFGEGSRLTVL.

The chain links TRBV10-3 to TRBJ2-7; D unresolved. The CDR3 loop spans 14 amino acids. Trimming left V 7 bases short and J 0 bases short, with 13 bases between. CDR1 ENHRY and CDR2 SYGVKD come from the germline V gene. The DNA of the CDR3 is TGTGCCATCACCGGGCGGAGCCTCTCCTACGAGCAGTACTTC. Amino acid sequence: CAITGRSLSYEQYF.